Shown below are 27 T cell receptor beta chains from a single sample sequenced in a study of beta chain features in type 1 diabetes. Study-wide results and limits: When Type 1 diabetes patients were examined, their TCRB CDR3s proved moderately but significantly shorter in all four CD4+ subsets.

Expressed TCRB transcripts were sequenced, since all the RNA that had been isolated was reverse transcribed. TCRdb keeps only in-frame clones here, not all; method: immunoSEQ multiplex PCR. The sample includes about 150,000 clones, about a tenth of them seen just once. Their target antigens are unknown. Sequencing used central memory CD4+ T cells from blood. The receptors come from a young man with type 1 diabetes.

This rearrangement joins TRBV2 to TRBJ2-7; 8 bases are shared with TRBD2. Germline values: CDR1 SNHLY, CDR2 FYNNEI. This CDR3 contains 15 residues. Trimming cost V 0 bases and J 6 bases; bases outside gene matches: 7. CDR3 sequence reads: CASSEAGGGGGEQYF. CDR3 coding DNA: TGTGCCAGCAGTGAAGCCGGGGGGGGTGGAGGCGAGCAGTACTTC.

This clone has a handful of counts. V usage is TRBV7-9 and J usage is TRBJ2-5; TRBD1 matches 8 bases. V lost 4 bases to trimming and J lost 0 bases; unmatched junction nucleotides: 7. This CDR3 is 16 amino acids long. The V gene's germline CDR1 is SEHNR and CDR2 FQNEAQ (reference sequence). DNA of the CDR3: TGTGCCAGCAGCTCGAGAACAGGGGGATACCAAGAGACCCAGTACTTC. It codes for CASSSRTGGYQETQYF.

This clone has just a few counts. V gene TRBV7-2 combines with J gene TRBJ2-6, with 7 bases identical to TRBD1. V lost 3 bases, J lost 1 base, and 6 bases stayed unmatched. CDR1 and CDR2 (germline): SGHTA, FQGNSA. CDR3 length: 17 amino acids. The CDR3 protein is CASSLGQIQSGANVLTF. CDR3 nucleotides: TGTGCCAGCAGCTTGGGACAGATTCAATCTGGGGCCAACGTCCTGACTTTC. The entire variable domain, with the rest obtained from reference TRBV7-2 and TRBJ2-6, is as follows: GAGVSQSPSNKVTEKGKDVELRCDPISGHTALYWYRQSLGQGLEFLIYFQGNSAPDKSGLPSDRFSAERTGGSVSTLTIQRTQQEDSAVYLCASSLGQIQSGANVLTFGAGSRLTVL.

The chain has TRBV7-2 and TRBJ2-1, with TRBD2 matching 8 bases. This CDR3 comprises 15 residues. CDR1 is SGHTA, CDR2 FQGNSA, per germline. V lost 1 base, J lost 7 bases, and 6 bases stayed unmatched. CDR3 residues: CASSLESGSWNEQFF. The DNA of the CDR3 is TGTGCCAGCAGCTTAGAAAGCGGGAGTTGGAATGAGCAGTTCTTC.

This clone came up a few times. The chain has TRBV9 and TRBJ1-3, with 9 bases matching TRBD1. Trimming removed 3 bases from V and 2 bases from J; junction bases left unmatched: 3. The germline CDR1 and CDR2 sequences are SGDLS and YYNGEE. The CDR3 runs 15 residues. The CDR3 loop is CASSGGTGTGNTIYF. The CDR3 DNA reads as TGTGCCAGCAGCGGGGGGACAGGGACTGGAAACACCATATATTTT.

The genes are TRBV6-1 and TRBJ2-3, with TRBD1 identical over 10 bases. Trimming took 7 bases from V and 4 from J; bases not matched to a gene: 5. CDR1 is MNHNS, CDR2 SASEGT, per germline. CDR3 length: 14 residues. This CDR3 is CASTSGQGADTQYF. In nucleotides, the CDR3 is TGTGCCAGCACCTCAGGACAGGGGGCAGATACGCAGTATTTT.

This chain links TRBV7-6 with TRBJ2-5; 9 bases are a match to TRBD2. Germline V gives CDR1 SGHVS, CDR2 FNYEAQ. This CDR3 has 16 residues. The junction had 9 bases not matched to a gene; V was cut back by 6 bases and J by 1 base. CDR3 sequence reads: CASSPRASGTQETQYF. In nucleotides, the CDR3 is TGTGCCAGCAGTCCCCGGGCTAGCGGGACCCAAGAGACCCAGTACTTC. The variable domain in full, completed from reference TRBV7-6 and TRBJ2-5, reads GAGVSQSPRYKVTKRGQDVALRCDPISGHVSLYWYRQALGQGPEFLTYFNYEAQQDKSGLPNDRFSAERPEGSISTLTIQRTEQRDSAMYRCASSPRASGTQETQYFGPGTRLLVL.

The J gene is TRBJ2-6, the V gene TRBV7-2; perhaps TRBD2 as D (6 bases). Looked up from germline, CDR1 is SGHTA and CDR2 is FQGNSA. Trimming pared 5 bases from V and 2 bases from J, leaving 10 bases between. CDR3 length: 15 amino acids. The CDR3 here is CASSPGGAGANVLTF. CDR3 sequence (DNA): TGTGCCAGCAGCCCCGGGGGAGCTGGGGCCAACGTCCTGACTTTC.

A few counts support this clone. V usage is TRBV28 and J usage is TRBJ1-5, with 7 nucleotides matching TRBD1. The CDR3 sequence is 17 residues long. Germline-derived CDR1 and CDR2 are MDHEN and SYDVKM. Germline trimming cut 6 bases from V and 0 bases from J; bases unmatched to any gene: 11. DNA for the CDR3: TGTGCCAGCAGCGTCCCCCCGGGACAGCATAGCAATCAGCCCCAGCATTTT. Protein product: CASSVPPGQHSNQPQHF.

The table lists this clone with a few counts. CDR3 in amino acids: CVVTDNTGELFF. CDR3 DNA: TGTGTCGTGACAGATAACACCGGGGAGCTGTTTTTT. The V and J genes are TRBV10-3 and TRBJ2-2, with TRBD1 as a possible D gene (5 bases). This CDR3 comprises 12 residues. From germline, CDR1 is ENHRY and CDR2 SYGVKD.

The J gene is TRBJ2-5, the V gene TRBV7-2; 9 positions match TRBD2. The CDR3 extends over 16 amino acids. Trimming removed 1 base from V and 5 bases from J; junction bases left unmatched: 8. CDR1 is SGHTA and CDR2 is FQGNSA in the germline V gene. CDR3 in amino acids: CASSLGLLAGMETQYF. In nucleotides, the CDR3 is TGTGCCAGCAGCTTAGGGTTGCTAGCGGGAATGGAGACCCAGTACTTC.

This sequence joins TRBV5-1 and TRBJ2-1; TRBD2 matches 10 bases. Per the germline V gene, CDR1 is SGHRS and CDR2 is YFSETQ. CDR3 size: 15 residues. V shed 4 bases, J shed 6 bases, and the junction held 7 bases outside the gene matches. The CDR3 reads CASSDPLAGINEQFF. CDR3 DNA sequence: TGCGCCAGCAGCGATCCACTAGCGGGGATCAATGAGCAGTTCTTC.

This clone was seen a few times. The rearrangement uses TRBV13 and TRBJ2-1; 11 bases align to TRBD2. CDR1 PRHDT and CDR2 FYEKMQ come from the germline V gene (reference sequence). The CDR3 consists of 16 residues. V shed 6 bases, J shed 10 bases, and the junction held 14 bases outside the gene matches. Here the CDR3 reads CASSSPRSLAGGEQFF. DNA for the CDR3: TGTGCCAGCAGTTCGCCCCGGAGTCTAGCGGGAGGCGAGCAGTTCTTC. The variable domain in full, with the rest retrieved from reference TRBV13 and TRBJ2-1, is AAGVIQSPRHLIKEKRETATLKCYPIPRHDTVYWYQQGPGQDPQFLISFYEKMQSDKGSIPDRFSAQQFSDYHSELNMSSLELGDSALYFCASSSPRSLAGGEQFFGPGTRLTVL.

This clone was observed a handful of times. The chain uses TRBV14 and TRBJ2-2; TRBD1 aligns across 8 bases. Germline assignment: CDR1 SGHDN and CDR2 FVKESK. This CDR3 spans 16 amino acids. Trimming removed 1 base from V and 6 bases from J; junction bases left unmatched: 7. CDR3 sequence: CASSQGDRGRAGELFF. The CDR3 DNA is TGTGCCAGCAGCCAAGGAGACAGGGGAAGGGCCGGGGAGCTGTTTTTT.

The chain couples TRBV4-2 to TRBJ2-7, with D unclear. V was cut by 1 base and J by 3 bases, with 16 bases left in between. This CDR3 has 16 amino acids. The germline V gene encodes CDR1 LGHNA and CDR2 YNFKEQ. The CDR3 sequence: CASSQGVTEPHYEQYF. The CDR3 DNA follows: TGTGCCAGCAGCCAAGGTGTCACCGAGCCTCACTACGAGCAGTACTTC.

This clone was found a few times. The chain is built from TRBV5-1 and TRBJ2-1, with D hard to call. The germline CDR1 and CDR2 sequences are SGHRS and YFSETQ. CDR3 length: 15 residues. V shed 2 bases and J shed 1 base, with 10 bases lying between them. CDR3: CASSLPSRSYNEQFF. In nucleotides, the CDR3 is TGCGCCAGCAGCTTACCCTCGCGGTCCTACAATGAGCAGTTCTTC.

The genes are TRBV7-9 and TRBJ2-3, with TRBD2 identical over 7 bases. Germline lookup yields CDR1 SEHNR and CDR2 FQNEAQ (reference sequence). V shed 1 base, J shed 5 bases, and the junction held 3 bases outside the gene matches. The CDR3 runs 14 residues. Here the CDR3 reads CASSLGLAEDTQYF. The DNA for the CDR3 is TGTGCCAGCAGCTTAGGGCTAGCGGAAGATACGCAGTATTTT. Full variable domain (outside the CDR3, taken from reference TRBV7-9 and TRBJ2-3): DTGVSQNPRHKITKRGQNVTFRCDPISEHNRLYWYRQTLGQGPEFLTYFQNEAQLEKSRLLSDRFSAERPKGSFSTLEIQRTEQGDSAMYLCASSLGLAEDTQYFGPGTRLTVL.

The rearrangement uses TRBV18 and TRBJ1-3, with TRBD1 matching over 7 bases. The length of the CDR3 is 14 residues. Unmatched junction bases numbered 9, after V lost 6 bases and J lost 7 bases. Germline lookup yields CDR1 KGHSH and CDR2 LQKENI. The CDR3, as DNA: TGTGCCAGCTCGCTGGGACAGCGTGGGAACACCATATATTTT. This gives the protein CASSLGQRGNTIYF. Variable domain in full (rest from reference TRBV18 and TRBJ1-3): NAGVMQNPRHLVRRRGQEARLRCSPMKGHSHVYWYRQLPEEGLKFMVYLQKENIIDESGMPKERFSAEFPKEGPSILRIQQVVRGDSAAYFCASSLGQRGNTIYFGEGSWLTVV.

This chain joins TRBV5-6 and TRBJ2-1, with TRBD2 matching over 7 bases. J gave up 13 bases and V 4 bases, and 14 bases lay outside the gene matches. Germline V gene data show CDR1 as SGHDT and CDR2 as YYEEEE. This CDR3 has 14 residues. The DNA for the CDR3 is TGTGCCAGCAGCACACCGGCGGGAGTAAGGGCTCAGTTCTTC. Its protein is CASSTPAGVRAQFF.

V usage is TRBV11-2 and J usage is TRBJ2-3; unclear D gene. The V gene's germline CDR1 is SGHAT and CDR2 FQNNGV. V lost 3 bases, J lost 0 bases, and 10 bases lay in between. This CDR3 has 15 residues. In DNA form, the CDR3 reads TGTGCCAGCAGCTTCGGAAGCGTGAGCACAGATACGCAGTATTTT. Its protein product is CASSFGSVSTDTQYF.

The chain couples TRBV7-9 to TRBJ2-2; TRBD2 aligns across 7 bases. The CDR3 spans 15 residues. The V gene end was trimmed by 3 bases and the J gene end by 1 base; junction bases not matched to a gene: 2. Germline CDR1 is SEHNR and CDR2 is FQNEAQ (reference sequence). Here the CDR3 reads CASSFLAVNTGELFF. As DNA, the CDR3 is TGTGCCAGCAGCTTTCTAGCGGTGAACACCGGGGAGCTGTTTTTT.

This clone occurred a few times. The chain links TRBV18 to TRBJ2-1; the match to TRBD2 covers 9 bases. In germline, CDR1 is KGHSH, CDR2 LQKENI. V shed 1 base, J shed 5 bases, and the junction held 3 bases outside the gene matches. This CDR3 has 15 residues. CDR3: CASSPLAGDHNEQFF. For the CDR3, the DNA is TGTGCCAGCTCACCACTAGCGGGAGATCACAATGAGCAGTTCTTC.

V is TRBV7-2 and J is TRBJ2-7; 10 bases are shared with TRBD2. V lost 0 bases, J lost 2 bases, and 4 bases stayed unmatched. Germline V gene data show CDR1 as SGHTA and CDR2 as FQGNSA. This CDR3 spans 16 amino acids. The CDR3, as DNA: TGTGCCAGCAGCTTAGCGTCTAGCGGGGGAACCTACGAGCAGTACTTC. It specifies CASSLASSGGTYEQYF.

The V call is TRBV2, the J call TRBJ2-2, with D perhaps TRBD2 (6 bases). The CDR3 is 12 amino acids. The ends were cut back, 6 bases at V and 6 bases at J, with 8 bases in the middle. Germline CDR1 reads SNHLY; CDR2 reads FYNNEI. CDR3 region: CASRGLPGELFF. DNA for the CDR3: TGTGCCAGCAGGGGACTGCCCGGGGAGCTGTTTTTT.

This clone was seen more than once but under ten times. V usage is TRBV19 and J usage is TRBJ1-3; unclear D gene. Between the trimmed V and J ends, which lost 11 bases and 0 bases, there was a span of 14 bases. This CDR3 is 14 amino acids long. Germline CDR1 reads LNHDA; CDR2 reads SQIVND (reference sequence). CDR3 region: CASTAGFSGNTIYF. As DNA, the CDR3 is TGTGCCTCCACGGCGGGCTTCTCTGGAAACACCATATATTTT. Combining the CDR3 with reference TRBV19 and TRBJ1-3 gives the whole variable domain DGGITQSPKYLFRKEGQNVTLSCEQNLNHDAMYWYRQDPGQGLRLIYYSQIVNDFQKGDIAEGYSVSREKKESFPLTVTSAQKNPTAFYLCASTAGFSGNTIYFGEGSWLTVV.

This clone was seen only a few times. The chain links TRBV20-1 to TRBJ2-5; no clear D gene. This CDR3 region has 11 residues. Germline-derived CDR1 and CDR2 are DFQATT and SNEGSKA (reference sequence). Deletions cut 5 bases from V and 0 bases from J, with 4 bases between. The CDR3 DNA reads as TGCAGTGCTCGTAACCAAGAGACCCAGTACTTC. Protein product: CSARNQETQYF.

The V call is TRBV6-6, the J call TRBJ1-5; D call uncertain. The CDR3 totals 13 residues. V was trimmed by 6 bases and J by 6 bases, leaving 12 bases between them. Germline V lookup: CDR1 MNHNY, CDR2 SVGAGI (reference sequence). The DNA for the CDR3 is TGTGCCAGCAGCCCCGAGAGCCTTCAGCCCCAGCATTTT. Translated: CASSPESLQPQHF.